In its sample, the clone carrying this T cell receptor (beta chain) was seen a few times. No antigen is known for it. CDR3 size: 13 residues. With 2 bases removed from V and 14 bases from J, the gap between germline ends came to 16 bases. The germline V gene has CDR1 SEHNR and CDR2 FQNEAQ (reference sequence). The data originate from a study of cytomegalovirus exposure and HLA in healthy donors. Study as a whole: Membership in the Caucasian-associated ancestry cluster was found for around four fifths of 300 to 400 genotyped donors.

Points from the study as a whole: It was confirmed in vitro that a few of the CMV-associated chains were specific for CMV antigens. Some V segments could not be told apart, so they were left out, TRBV6-2 and TRBV6-3 among them.

The PCR used 60 Vbeta and 13 Jbeta primers. Data came from immunoSEQ multiplex PCR; TCRdb stores just in-frame clones and leaves some out. The repertoire holds 140,000 or so clones, with 65% to 80% as singletons. Sequenced material: PBMCs. This TCR was recovered from a woman in her thirties or forties in good health and CMV-seronegative. The chain combines TRBV7-9 with TRBJ2-1; D might be TRBD2 (6 bases). Written as DNA, the CDR3 is TGTGCCAGCAGCTTACTTCTCGGGGACTCGAAGTTCTTC. Translating it yields CASSLLLGDSKFF.